Below, one T cell receptor beta chain is given with its context. This entry belongs to a study of blood T cell repertoires in COVID-19. Study-wide background: Samples came from the United States, Italy and Spain, spanning acute and convalescent COVID-19. T cells, B-cell-depleted T cells, or PBMCs supplied cDNA or gDNA.

This CDR3 comprises 14 residues. Germline CDR1 MNHEY, CDR2 SVGAGI. Trimming cost V 6 bases and J 2 bases, with 13 bases left between them. Per the study methods: Amplifying reference gene primers gave estimates of nucleated cell counts. The data were produced by immunoSEQ multiplex PCR, yet TCRdb's version contains in-frame clones alone and is incomplete. V, J and clone size reflect that table, while D and trimming were determined from the DNA. The sample holds 180,000 or so clones, approximately 84% seen once. Material: peripheral blood. J is TRBJ2-5 and V is TRBV6-5; possibly TRBD1 for D (6 bases). The receptor was derived from an elderly woman with acute or convalescent COVID-19. The CDR3 nucleotides read TGTGCCAGCAGACCCGGGACACATCAAGAGACCCAGTACTTC. Amino acid sequence: CASRPGTHQETQYF.